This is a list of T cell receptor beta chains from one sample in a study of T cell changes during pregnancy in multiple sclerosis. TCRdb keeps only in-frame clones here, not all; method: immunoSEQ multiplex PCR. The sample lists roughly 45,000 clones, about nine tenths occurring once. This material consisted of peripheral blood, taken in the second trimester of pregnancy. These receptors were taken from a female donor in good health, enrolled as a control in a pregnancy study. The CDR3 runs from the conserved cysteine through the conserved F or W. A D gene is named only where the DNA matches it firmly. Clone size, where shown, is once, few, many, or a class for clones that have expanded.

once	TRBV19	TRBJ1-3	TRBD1	CASSMVGQGSGNTIYF	TGTGCCAGTAGTATGGTCGGACAGGGTTCTGGAAACACCATATATTTT
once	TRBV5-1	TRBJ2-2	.	CASRPSGNTGELFF	TGCGCCAGCAGACCATCAGGGAACACCGGGGAGCTGTTTTTT
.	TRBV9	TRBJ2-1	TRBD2	CASSVGLAGGPQGFYEQFF	TGTGCCAGCAGCGTAGGACTAGCGGGAGGGCCACAGGGTTTTTATGAGCAGTTCTTC
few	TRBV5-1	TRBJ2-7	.	CASSPDSSTPEQYF	TGCGCCAGCAGCCCTGACTCCTCGACTCCCGAGCAGTACTTC
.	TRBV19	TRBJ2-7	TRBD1	CASSGGTARPYEQYF	TGTGCCAGTAGTGGTGGGACAGCCCGTCCCTACGAGCAGTACTTC
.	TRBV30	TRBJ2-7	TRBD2	CAWSVPDKPGGEQYF	TGTGCCTGGAGTGTACCGGACAAACCGGGGGGCGAGCAGTACTTC
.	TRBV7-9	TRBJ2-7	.	CASSFPGTSYEQYF	TGTGCCAGCAGCTTCCCCGGGACATCCTACGAGCAGTACTTC
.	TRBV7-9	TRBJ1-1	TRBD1	CASSFRDSAINLNTEAFF	TGTGCCAGCAGCTTCCGGGACAGCGCTATAAACTTGAACACTGAAGCTTTCTTT
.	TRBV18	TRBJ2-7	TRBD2	CASSPPTTSVYEQYF	TGTGCCAGCTCACCACCAACTACTAGCGTCTACGAGCAGTACTTC
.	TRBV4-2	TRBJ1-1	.	CASSQVTVVNTEAFF	TGTGCCAGCAGCCAAGTTACTGTGGTGAACACTGAAGCTTTCTTT
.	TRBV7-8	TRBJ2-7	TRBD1	CASLSGQGNYEQYF	TGTGCCAGCTTGTCGGGACAGGGGAACTACGAGCAGTACTTC
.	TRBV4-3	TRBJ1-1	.	CASSQERGTEAFF	TGCGCCAGCAGCCAAGAGAGGGGGACTGAAGCTTTCTTT
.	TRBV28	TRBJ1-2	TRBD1	CASSGTGYGYTF	TGTGCCAGCAGCGGGACAGGGTATGGCTACACCTTC
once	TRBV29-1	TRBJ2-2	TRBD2	CSAGTSGRRELFF	TGCAGCGCGGGGACTAGTGGGCGCCGGGAGCTGTTTTTT
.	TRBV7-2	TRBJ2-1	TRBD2	CASSPRGGRWNEQFF	TGTGCCAGCAGCCCGCGGGGGGGCCGGTGGAATGAGCAGTTCTTC